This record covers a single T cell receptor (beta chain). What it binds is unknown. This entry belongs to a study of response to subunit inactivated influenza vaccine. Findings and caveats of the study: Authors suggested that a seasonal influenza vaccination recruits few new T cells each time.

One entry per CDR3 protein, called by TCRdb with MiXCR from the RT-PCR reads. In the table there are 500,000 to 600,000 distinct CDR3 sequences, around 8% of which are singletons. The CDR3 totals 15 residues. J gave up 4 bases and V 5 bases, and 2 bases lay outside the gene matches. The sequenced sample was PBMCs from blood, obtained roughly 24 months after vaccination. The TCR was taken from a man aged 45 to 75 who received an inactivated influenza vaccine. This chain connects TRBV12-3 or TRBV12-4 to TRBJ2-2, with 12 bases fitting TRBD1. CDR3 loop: CASSGTGGVTGELFF. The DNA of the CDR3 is TGTGCCAGCAGTGGGACAGGGGGCGTCACCGGGGAGCTGTTTTTT.